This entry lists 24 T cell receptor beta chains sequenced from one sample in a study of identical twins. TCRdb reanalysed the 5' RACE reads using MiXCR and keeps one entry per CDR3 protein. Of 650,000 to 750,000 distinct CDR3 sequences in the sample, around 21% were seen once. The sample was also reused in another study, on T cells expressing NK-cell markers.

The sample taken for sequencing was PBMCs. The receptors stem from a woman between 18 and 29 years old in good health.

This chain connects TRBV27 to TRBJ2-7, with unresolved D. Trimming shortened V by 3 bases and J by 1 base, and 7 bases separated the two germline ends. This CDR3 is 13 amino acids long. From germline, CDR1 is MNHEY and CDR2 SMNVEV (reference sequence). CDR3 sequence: CASSFVPSYEQYF. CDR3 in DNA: TGTGCCAGCAGTTTCGTCCCTTCCTACGAGCAGTACTTC.

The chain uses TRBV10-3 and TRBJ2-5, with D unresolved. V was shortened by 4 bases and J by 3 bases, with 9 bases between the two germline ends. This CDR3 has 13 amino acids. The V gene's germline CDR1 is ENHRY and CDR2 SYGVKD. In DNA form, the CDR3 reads TGTGCCATCAGTGGACGGCAAGAAGAGACCCAGTACTTC. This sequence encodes CAISGRQEETQYF.

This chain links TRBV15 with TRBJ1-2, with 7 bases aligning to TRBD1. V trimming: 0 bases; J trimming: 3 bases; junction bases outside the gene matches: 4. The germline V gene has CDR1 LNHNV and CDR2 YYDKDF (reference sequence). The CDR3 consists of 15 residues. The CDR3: CATSRDGTVDYGYTF. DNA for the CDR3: TGTGCCACCAGCAGAGATGGGACAGTGGACTATGGCTACACCTTC.

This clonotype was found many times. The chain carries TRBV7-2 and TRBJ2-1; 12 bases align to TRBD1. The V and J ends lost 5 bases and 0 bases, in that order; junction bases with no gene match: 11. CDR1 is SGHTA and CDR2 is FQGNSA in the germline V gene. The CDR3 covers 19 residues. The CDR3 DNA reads TGTGCCAGCAGCCGATACGGGACAGGGGGCCCTAGCTCCTACAATGAGCAGTTCTTC. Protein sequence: CASSRYGTGGPSSYNEQFF.

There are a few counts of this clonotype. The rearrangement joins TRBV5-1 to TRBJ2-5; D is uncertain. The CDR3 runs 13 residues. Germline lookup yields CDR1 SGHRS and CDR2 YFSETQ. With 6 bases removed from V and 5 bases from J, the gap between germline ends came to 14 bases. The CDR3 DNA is TGCGCCAGCAAGTACTCTATGGCGGAGACCCAGTACTTC. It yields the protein CASKYSMAETQYF.

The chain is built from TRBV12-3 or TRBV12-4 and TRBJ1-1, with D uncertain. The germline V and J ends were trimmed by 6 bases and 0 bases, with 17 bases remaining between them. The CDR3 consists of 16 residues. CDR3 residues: CASRAPTDNVNTEAFF. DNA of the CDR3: TGTGCCAGCAGGGCCCCCACTGATAATGTGAACACTGAAGCTTTCTTT.

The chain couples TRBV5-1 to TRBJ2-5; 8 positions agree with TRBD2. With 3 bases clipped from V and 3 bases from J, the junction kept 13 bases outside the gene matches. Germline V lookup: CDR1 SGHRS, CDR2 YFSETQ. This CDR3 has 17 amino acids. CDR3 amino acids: CASSSLSAREVEETQYF. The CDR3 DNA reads TGCGCCAGCAGCTCCCTATCTGCGCGGGAGGTTGAAGAGACCCAGTACTTC.

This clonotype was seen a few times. CDR3 sequence (DNA): TGTGCCAGCAGTTACTCGTTGCGCCACGAGCAGTACTTC. Translated, it gives CASSYSLRHEQYF. The chain uses TRBV6-6 and TRBJ2-7; D is unresolved. Deletions cut 0 bases from V and 5 bases from J, with 8 bases between. There are 13 residues in the CDR3. CDR1 is MNHNY, CDR2 SVGAGI, per germline (reference sequence).

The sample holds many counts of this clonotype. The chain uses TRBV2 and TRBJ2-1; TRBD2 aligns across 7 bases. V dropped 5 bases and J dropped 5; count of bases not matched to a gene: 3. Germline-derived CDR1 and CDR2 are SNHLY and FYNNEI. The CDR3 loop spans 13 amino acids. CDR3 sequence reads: CASSPLADNEQFF. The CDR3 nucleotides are TGTGCCAGCAGTCCCCTAGCGGACAATGAGCAGTTCTTC.

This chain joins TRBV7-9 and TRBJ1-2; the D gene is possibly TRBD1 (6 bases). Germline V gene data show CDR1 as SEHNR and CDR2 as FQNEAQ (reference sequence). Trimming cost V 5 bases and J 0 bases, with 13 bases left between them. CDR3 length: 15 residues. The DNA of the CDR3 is TGTGCCAGCAGCCACCGACAGGCCGCTAACTATGGCTACACCTTC. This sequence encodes CASSHRQAANYGYTF.

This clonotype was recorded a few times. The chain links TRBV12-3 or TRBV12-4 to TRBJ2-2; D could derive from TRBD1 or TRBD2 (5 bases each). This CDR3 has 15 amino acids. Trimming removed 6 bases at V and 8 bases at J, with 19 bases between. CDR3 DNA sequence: TGTGCCAGCAGCTTGCTGGGTGGGGGTTTGGGGGAGCTGTTTTTT. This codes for CASSLLGGGLGELFF.

DNA of the CDR3: TGTGCCAGCAGTTACCTGAGCGGGAGCACAGATACGCAGTATTTT. As protein: CASSYLSGSTDTQYF. This chain links TRBV6-5 with TRBJ2-3, with a possible D match to TRBD2 (6 bases). The germline V and J ends were trimmed by 2 bases and 0 bases, with 9 bases remaining between them. Germline CDR1 and CDR2: MNHEY and SVGAGI. The CDR3 sequence is 15 residues long.

The CDR3 bases are TGTGCCAGCAGTTCCCACAACACAGATACGCAGTATTTT. Translated: CASSSHNTDTQYF. V gene TRBV6-5 combines with J gene TRBJ2-3; no clear D. The CDR3 contains 13 residues. CDR1 is MNHEY and CDR2 is SVGAGI in the germline V gene. The V gene lost 4 bases and the J gene lost 2 bases, with 7 bases spanning the gap.

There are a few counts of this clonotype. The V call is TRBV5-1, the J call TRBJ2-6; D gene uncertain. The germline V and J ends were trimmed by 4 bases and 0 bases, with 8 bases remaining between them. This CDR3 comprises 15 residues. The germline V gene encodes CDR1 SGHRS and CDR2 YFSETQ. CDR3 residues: CASSPDPSGANVLTF. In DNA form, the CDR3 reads TGCGCCAGCAGCCCGGACCCCTCTGGGGCCAACGTCCTGACTTTC.

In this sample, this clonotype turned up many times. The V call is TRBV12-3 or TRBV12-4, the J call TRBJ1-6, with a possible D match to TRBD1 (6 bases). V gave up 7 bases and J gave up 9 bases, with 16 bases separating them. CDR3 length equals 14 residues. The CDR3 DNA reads TGTGCCAGCACCACTACAGGGATGGTTTCACCCCTCCACTTT. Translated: CASTTTGMVSPLHF.

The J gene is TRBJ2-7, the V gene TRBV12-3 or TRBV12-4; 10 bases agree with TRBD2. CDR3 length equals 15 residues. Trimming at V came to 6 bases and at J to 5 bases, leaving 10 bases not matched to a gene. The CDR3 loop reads CASSHGLAGADEQYF. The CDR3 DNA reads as TGTGCCAGCAGCCACGGGCTAGCGGGGGCGGACGAGCAGTACTTC.

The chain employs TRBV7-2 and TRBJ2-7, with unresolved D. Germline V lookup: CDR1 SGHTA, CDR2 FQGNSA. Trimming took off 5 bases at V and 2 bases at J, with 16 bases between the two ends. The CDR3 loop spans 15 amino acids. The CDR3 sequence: CASSLRLIGAYEQYF. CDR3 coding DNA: TGTGCCAGCAGCCTTAGATTAATTGGCGCCTACGAGCAGTACTTC.

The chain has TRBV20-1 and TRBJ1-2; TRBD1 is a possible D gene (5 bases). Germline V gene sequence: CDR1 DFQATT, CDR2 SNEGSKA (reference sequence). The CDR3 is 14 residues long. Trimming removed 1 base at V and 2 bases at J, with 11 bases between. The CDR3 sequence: CSARVEGTNYGYTF. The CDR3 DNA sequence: TGCAGTGCTAGAGTGGAGGGGACCAACTATGGCTACACCTTC.

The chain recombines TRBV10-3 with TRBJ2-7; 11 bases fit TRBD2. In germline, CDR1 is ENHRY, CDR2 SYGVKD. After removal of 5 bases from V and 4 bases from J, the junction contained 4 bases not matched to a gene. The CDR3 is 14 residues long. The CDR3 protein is CAISRTSGSYEQYF. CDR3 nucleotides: TGTGCCATCAGTAGAACTAGCGGGAGTTACGAGCAGTACTTC.

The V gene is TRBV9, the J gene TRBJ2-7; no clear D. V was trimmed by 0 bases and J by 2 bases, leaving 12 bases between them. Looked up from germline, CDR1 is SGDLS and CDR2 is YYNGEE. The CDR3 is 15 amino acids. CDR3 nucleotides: TGTGCCAGCAGCGTAGCTGACCGCCTTCCCTACGAGCAGTACTTC. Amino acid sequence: CASSVADRLPYEQYF. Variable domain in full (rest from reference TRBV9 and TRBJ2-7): DSGVTQTPKHLITATGQRVTLRCSPRSGDLSVYWYQQSLDQGLQFLIQYYNGEERAKGNILERFSAQQFPDLHSELNLSSLELGDSALYFCASSVADRLPYEQYFGPGTRLTVT.

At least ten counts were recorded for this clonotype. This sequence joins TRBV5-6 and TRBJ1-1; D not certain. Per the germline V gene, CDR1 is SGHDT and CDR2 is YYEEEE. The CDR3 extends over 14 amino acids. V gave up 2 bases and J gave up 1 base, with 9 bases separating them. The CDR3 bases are TGTGCCAGCAGCTTAGGACCCACGAACACTGAAGCTTTCTTT. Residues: CASSLGPTNTEAFF.

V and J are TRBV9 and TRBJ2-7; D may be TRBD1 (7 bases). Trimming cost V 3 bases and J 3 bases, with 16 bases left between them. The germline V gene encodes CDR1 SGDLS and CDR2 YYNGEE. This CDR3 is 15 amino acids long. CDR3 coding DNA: TGTGCCAGCAGCGAGGAGACAGGGAGGAACTACGAGCAGTACTTC. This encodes CASSEETGRNYEQYF.

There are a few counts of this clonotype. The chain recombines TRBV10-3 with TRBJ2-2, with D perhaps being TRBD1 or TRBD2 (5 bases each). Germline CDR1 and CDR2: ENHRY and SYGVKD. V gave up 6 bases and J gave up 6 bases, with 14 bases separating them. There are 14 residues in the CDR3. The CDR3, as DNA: TGTGCCATCAGGGGACGGGATAACGCCGGGGAGCTGTTTTTT. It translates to CAIRGRDNAGELFF.

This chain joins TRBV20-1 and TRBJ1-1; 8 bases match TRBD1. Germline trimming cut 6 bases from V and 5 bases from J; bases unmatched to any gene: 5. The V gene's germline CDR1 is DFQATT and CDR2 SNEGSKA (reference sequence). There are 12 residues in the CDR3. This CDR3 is CSADRVGTEAFF. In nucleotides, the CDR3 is TGCAGTGCGGACAGGGTTGGGACTGAAGCTTTCTTT.